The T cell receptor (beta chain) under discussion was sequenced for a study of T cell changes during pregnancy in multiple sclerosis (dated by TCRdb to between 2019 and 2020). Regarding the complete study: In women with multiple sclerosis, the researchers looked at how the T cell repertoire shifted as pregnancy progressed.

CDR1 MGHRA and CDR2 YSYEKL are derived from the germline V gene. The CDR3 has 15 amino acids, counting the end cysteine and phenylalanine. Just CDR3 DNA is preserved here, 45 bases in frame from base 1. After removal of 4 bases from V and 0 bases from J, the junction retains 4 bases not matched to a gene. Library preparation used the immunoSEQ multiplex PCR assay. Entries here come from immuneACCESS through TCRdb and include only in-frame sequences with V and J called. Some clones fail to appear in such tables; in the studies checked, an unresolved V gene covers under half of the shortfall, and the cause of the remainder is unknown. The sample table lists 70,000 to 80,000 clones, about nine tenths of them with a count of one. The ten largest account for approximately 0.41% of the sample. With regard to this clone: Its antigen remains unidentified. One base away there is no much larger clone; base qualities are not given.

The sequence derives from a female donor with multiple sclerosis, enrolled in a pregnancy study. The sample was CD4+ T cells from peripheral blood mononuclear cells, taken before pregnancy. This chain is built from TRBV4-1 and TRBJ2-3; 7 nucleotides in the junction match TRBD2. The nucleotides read TGCGCCAGCAGCCGAGAGCGGGGTAGCACAGATACGCAGTATTTT. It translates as CASSRERGSTDTQYF.